The clone carrying this TCR beta chain was seen repeatedly, ten times or more. Its antigen is not identified. These data belong to a study of early T cells in non-severe SARS-CoV-2 infection. Background on the study: Sequencing input comprised bulk RNA from unsorted whole blood; chain pairing was not available. Points from the study as a whole: CD4 and private specificities were missed by VDJdb matching, which favored anti-spike CD8 responses.

Individual cDNA molecules were tagged with unique molecular identifiers, the study reported. TCRdb re-called the 5' RACE reads through MiXCR, storing one row per CDR3 protein. The table records roughly 99,000 distinct CDR3 sequences, more than 9.5% of them present only once. Germline V CDR1 and CDR2: MNHNY, SVGAGI (reference sequence). The CDR3 contains 13 residues. Trimming pared 4 bases from V and 7 bases from J, leaving 11 bases between. This TCR derives from an adult who was a healthcare worker with PCR-confirmed SARS-CoV-2 infection or an uninfected control (not recorded which). The specimen was whole blood. The chain couples TRBV6-6 to TRBJ2-1; no clear D gene. Here the CDR3 DNA reads TGTGCCAGCAGTTTCGGTACTCGAAATGAGCAGTTCTTC. It specifies CASSFGTRNEQFF.